The 25 T cell receptor beta chains in this list originate from one sample, sequenced in a study of blood T cell repertoires in COVID-19. The assay was immunoSEQ multiplex PCR, and TCRdb's table has in-frame clones only and misses some. Of 120,000 or so clones listed, approximately 90% are singletons. Input material: peripheral blood. The receptors were gathered from a woman between 45 and 65 years old with acute or convalescent COVID-19.

This clone was observed a few times. The rearrangement joins TRBV6-2 or TRBV6-3 to TRBJ1-6; 7 nucleotides agree with TRBD1. The V segment lost 0 bases and the J segment 10 bases; nucleotides outside the gene matches: 6. Germline V gene sequence: CDR1 MNHEY, CDR2 SVGEGT. The CDR3 loop spans 15 amino acids. This chain's CDR3 is CASSYSPGTASPLHF. In nucleotides, the CDR3 is TGTGCCAGCAGTTACTCGCCCGGGACAGCATCACCCCTCCACTTT.

The chain uses TRBV18 and TRBJ2-3; D gene uncertain. The CDR3 runs to 13 residues. Trimming took off 2 bases at V and 4 bases at J, with 7 bases between the two ends. Germline V lookup: CDR1 KGHSH, CDR2 LQKENI. The CDR3 sequence is CASSPMSADTQYF. DNA for the CDR3: TGTGCCAGCTCACCAATGTCCGCAGATACGCAGTATTTT.

The CDR3 nucleotides are TGTGCCAGCAAGGGCGGGGGGGGCACAGATACGCAGTATTTT. Translation: CASKGGGGTDTQYF. The V and J genes are TRBV4-2 and TRBJ2-3; 9 bases line up with TRBD2. V shed 7 bases, J shed 1 base, and the junction held 3 bases outside the gene matches. There are 14 residues in the CDR3. Germline V gives CDR1 LGHNA, CDR2 YNFKEQ.

This sequence joins TRBV2 and TRBJ1-5, with 7 bases aligning to TRBD1. The CDR3 has 16 amino acids. Germline V lookup: CDR1 SNHLY, CDR2 FYNNEI. Trimming took 6 bases from V and 3 from J; bases not matched to a gene: 11. The CDR3 region has the DNA TGTGCCAGCAGCTCGACAGGGTTCGCTTCCAATCAGCCCCAGCATTTT. Its protein is CASSSTGFASNQPQHF.

The chain joins TRBV3-1 (or the pseudogene TRBV3-2) to TRBJ1-2; D uncertain. The CDR3 contains 15 residues. V lost 8 bases and J 2 bases, leaving 18 bases between the germline ends. Germline CDR1 and CDR2: LGHDT and YNNKEL (reference sequence). As DNA, the CDR3 is TGTGCCAGCGGGGAGGGAGTAGCTCTGAACTATGGCTACACCTTC. It codes for CASGEGVALNYGYTF.

The rearrangement links TRBV9 to TRBJ2-3; no reliable D call. This CDR3 is 14 amino acids long. Between the trimmed V and J ends, which lost 0 bases and 4 bases, there was a span of 9 bases. Per germline, CDR1 SGDLS and CDR2 YYNGEE. In nucleotides, the CDR3 is TGTGCCAGCAGCGTAGGCCCAGAAGCAGATACGCAGTATTTT. Its protein product is CASSVGPEADTQYF. The full variable domain, in which reference TRBV9 and TRBJ2-3 provide the parts outside the CDR3, is DSGVTQTPKHLITATGQRVTLRCSPRSGDLSVYWYQQSLDQGLQFLIQYYNGEERAKGNILERFSAQQFPDLHSELNLSSLELGDSALYFCASSVGPEADTQYFGPGTRLTVL.

This chain links TRBV5-1 with TRBJ2-7, with TRBD2 matching 7 bases. V shed 0 bases, J shed 4 bases, and the junction held 10 bases outside the gene matches. This CDR3 has 16 residues. CDR1 and CDR2 from the germline V gene are SGHRS and YFSETQ. CDR3 DNA: TGCGCCAGCAGCTTGGTAGGAGGGGCCGGGGGGTACGAGCAGTACTTC. This gives the protein CASSLVGGAGGYEQYF.

The chain combines TRBV7-2 with TRBJ2-7, with D uncertain. The V and J ends lost 4 bases and 4 bases respectively, with 5 bases between them. This CDR3 is 11 amino acids long. Germline V gene data show CDR1 as SGHTA and CDR2 as FQGNSA. CDR3 nucleotide sequence: TGTGCCAGCAGCTCTTTGTACGAGCAGTACTTC. Protein sequence: CASSSLYEQYF.

The chain recombines TRBV7-2 with TRBJ2-2; D remains ambiguous. In germline, CDR1 is SGHTA, CDR2 FQGNSA. V was trimmed by 1 base and J by 0 bases, leaving 9 bases between them. The CDR3 length is 16 residues. CDR3 residues: CASSLVANANTGELFF. In DNA, the CDR3 is TGTGCCAGCAGCTTAGTCGCGAACGCGAACACCGGGGAGCTGTTTTTT.

This clone was found once. The rearrangement links TRBV27 to TRBJ2-5; 11 nucleotides line up with TRBD2. The V gene end was trimmed by 3 bases and the J gene end by 3 bases; junction bases not matched to a gene: 6. Per the germline V gene, CDR1 is MNHEY and CDR2 is SMNVEV (reference sequence). CDR3 length: 16 residues. CDR3 DNA sequence: TGTGCCAGCAGTTTGAGAGCTAGCGGGAGGAAAGAGACCCAGTACTTC. Translation: CASSLRASGRKETQYF.

This clone was recorded once. CDR3 nucleotide sequence: TGTGCCAGCAGCTCCTACGGGCAGGGCGGATATGGCTACACCTTC. Protein product: CASSSYGQGGYGYTF. The chain combines TRBV7-9 with TRBJ1-2, with TRBD1 as a possible D gene (5 bases). V dropped 4 bases and J dropped 5 bases, with 17 bases sitting between them. The CDR3 is made up of 15 amino acids. Germline V CDR1 and CDR2: SEHNR, FQNEAQ (reference sequence).

The genes are TRBV5-5 and TRBJ1-4, with D possibly being TRBD1 (6 bases). V was shortened by 0 bases and J by 11 bases, with 17 bases between the two germline ends. The CDR3 spans 15 residues. Germline CDR1 reads SGHKS; CDR2 reads YYEKEE (reference sequence). CDR3 loop: CASSLEGGGAMKLFF. The DNA of the CDR3 is TGTGCCAGCAGCTTGGAGGGCGGGGGGGCAATGAAACTGTTTTTT. Full variable domain (remainder filled in from reference TRBV5-5 and TRBJ1-4): DAGVTQSPTHLIKTRGQQVTLRCSPISGHKSVSWYQQVLGQGPQFIFQYYEKEERGRGNFPDRFSARQFPNYSSELNVNALLLGDSALYLCASSLEGGGAMKLFFGSGTQLSVL.

This chain connects TRBV7-7 to TRBJ2-7; 7 bases map to TRBD2. Germline V lookup: CDR1 SSHAT, CDR2 FNYEAQ (reference sequence). The CDR3 length is 15 residues. After removal of 5 bases from V and 6 bases from J, the junction contained 13 bases not matched to a gene. Here the CDR3 reads CASSPTGGQMGEQYF. In DNA form, the CDR3 reads TGTGCCAGCAGCCCCACGGGGGGTCAGATGGGCGAGCAGTACTTC.

V is TRBV10-1 and J is TRBJ2-7; possible D gene TRBD1, 6 bases. This CDR3 is built from 15 residues. Germline V lookup: CDR1 WNHNN, CDR2 SYGVQD (reference sequence). Trimming cost V 6 bases and J 0 bases, with 15 bases left between them. The CDR3 nucleotides read TGCGCCAGCAGATTAAAAGGACAGAACTCCTACGAGCAGTACTTC. Translated, it gives CASRLKGQNSYEQYF.

V and J are TRBV7-2 and TRBJ2-3; 11 bases line up with TRBD2. Germline CDR1 is SGHTA and CDR2 is FQGNSA. With V trimmed by 5 bases and J by 2 bases, 6 bases remained unmatched. This CDR3 has 16 residues. The CDR3 DNA reads as TGTGCCAGCAGCATCTCTAGCGGGAGGACCACAGATACGCAGTATTTT. It yields the protein CASSISSGRTTDTQYF.

V and J are TRBV7-2 and TRBJ2-2; D is undetermined. V was clipped by 1 base and J by 1 base, with 10 bases between them. Germline-derived CDR1 and CDR2 are SGHTA and FQGNSA. The CDR3 has 16 amino acids. As DNA, the CDR3 is TGTGCCAGCAGCTTAGTCACTACCCAGAACACCGGGGAGCTGTTTTTT. Protein sequence: CASSLVTTQNTGELFF.

This chain joins TRBV9 and TRBJ2-7; tentative D call: TRBD2 (5 bases). The germline gives CDR1 SGDLS, CDR2 YYNGEE. The CDR3 is 15 amino acids. V was cut by 1 base and J by 0 bases, with 11 bases left in between. CDR3 in DNA: TGTGCCAGCAGCGTACTGGCAGAGGGCTCCTACGAGCAGTACTTC. Protein product: CASSVLAEGSYEQYF.

The chain carries TRBV10-3 and TRBJ2-5, with 8 nucleotides matching TRBD1. This CDR3 has 15 residues. V shed 6 bases and J 4 bases; nucleotides not matched to a gene: 10. CDR1 ENHRY and CDR2 SYGVKD come from the germline V gene. The CDR3: CAISPMDREGETQYF. Written as DNA, the CDR3 is TGTGCCATCAGCCCCATGGACAGGGAAGGAGAGACCCAGTACTTC.

In its sample, this clone was seen a few times. V is TRBV12-3 or TRBV12-4 and J is TRBJ1-3; D not certain. Trimming left V 5 bases short and J 4 bases short, with 3 bases between. CDR3 length: 11 amino acids. CDR3 protein: CASSQGNTIYF. In nucleotides, the CDR3 is TGTGCCAGCAGTCAAGGAAACACCATATATTTT.

The chain has TRBV7-9 and TRBJ1-2, with 7 bases fitting TRBD1. This CDR3 spans 14 amino acids. Germline CDR1 reads SEHNR; CDR2 reads FQNEAQ (reference sequence). V was clipped by 5 bases and J by 4 bases; unmatched bases: 7. CDR3 region: CASSAIRDSYGYTF. CDR3 nucleotide sequence: TGTGCCAGCAGCGCGATTCGGGACAGCTATGGCTACACCTTC.

V is TRBV19 and J is TRBJ2-3; 11 bases fit TRBD1. The germline V gene encodes CDR1 LNHDA and CDR2 SQIVND (reference sequence). The CDR3 is made up of 14 amino acids. The V segment lost 5 bases and the J segment 4 bases; nucleotides outside the gene matches: 2. The CDR3 nucleotides are TGTGCCAGTAGTTGGACAGGGGGCCCAGATACGCAGTATTTT. Translated: CASSWTGGPDTQYF.

The rearrangement joins TRBV11-2 to TRBJ2-3, with 8 bases fitting TRBD2. Trimming at V came to 3 bases and at J to 5 bases, leaving 4 bases not matched to a gene. CDR1 is SGHAT, CDR2 FQNNGV, per germline. CDR3 length equals 14 residues. CDR3: CASSLAGGKDTQYF. CDR3 DNA: TGTGCCAGCAGCTTGGCGGGAGGTAAAGATACGCAGTATTTT.

This clone was observed a few times. The CDR3 loop reads CASSVTGSNQPQHF. CDR3 in DNA: TGTGCCAGCAGCGTTACGGGATCCAATCAGCCCCAGCATTTT. This rearrangement joins TRBV9 to TRBJ1-5; D call uncertain. The length of the CDR3 is 14 residues. V shed 2 bases and J shed 3 bases, with 9 bases lying between them. Germline CDR1 is SGDLS and CDR2 is YYNGEE.

The CDR3 bases are TGTGCCAGCAGTTCCGCCCGGAGAGCTTACACAGATACGCAGTATTTT. Protein sequence: CASSSARRAYTDTQYF. The chain carries TRBV6-5 and TRBJ2-3; D unclear. The CDR3 loop spans 16 amino acids. The germline V gene has CDR1 MNHEY and CDR2 SVGAGI. V lost 4 bases and J 2 bases, leaving 16 bases between the germline ends.

This sequence joins TRBV7-8 and TRBJ2-7, with D perhaps matching TRBD2 (6 bases). This CDR3 is 15 amino acids long. The germline V gene encodes CDR1 SGHVS and CDR2 FQNEAQ. Trimming pared 7 bases from V and 2 bases from J, leaving 18 bases between. The CDR3 region is CASTLLGGLAYEQYF. The CDR3 DNA reads as TGTGCCAGCACCCTGTTGGGGGGACTCGCCTACGAGCAGTACTTC.